This T cell receptor beta chain derives from a study of T cells in Graves' hyperthyroidism and ophthalmopathy. This clonotype has just a few counts. Antigen: not known. Notes on the study in general: The model forecast ophthalmopathy, anticipating it by a median around 6.4 months before onset. Ophthalmopathy cases were set apart from stable hyperthyroidism by a 13 V-J model.

These patients, aged 18 to 65, had recently diagnosed hyperthyroidism lasting under 2 months. RNA transcripts were the template for amplifying TCR beta CDR3 regions. With the HTBI primer set, the TCR CDR3 went through a first round of RT-PCR. A single record per CDR3 protein comes from TCRdb applying MiXCR to the multiplex PCR reads. The sample carries about 560,000 distinct CDR3 sequences, approximately 16% recorded once. The sequenced sample was blood. This sequence was found in a woman under 30 with Graves' hyperthyroidism.

CDR3 DNA sequence: TGTGCCAGCAGCCCTACATCACTTTATGGCTACACCTTC. Encoded protein: CASSPTSLYGYTF. The chain couples TRBV12-3 or TRBV12-4 to TRBJ1-2; D gene uncertain. The CDR3 sequence is 13 residues long. V was cut by 6 bases and J by 5 bases, with 13 bases left in between.